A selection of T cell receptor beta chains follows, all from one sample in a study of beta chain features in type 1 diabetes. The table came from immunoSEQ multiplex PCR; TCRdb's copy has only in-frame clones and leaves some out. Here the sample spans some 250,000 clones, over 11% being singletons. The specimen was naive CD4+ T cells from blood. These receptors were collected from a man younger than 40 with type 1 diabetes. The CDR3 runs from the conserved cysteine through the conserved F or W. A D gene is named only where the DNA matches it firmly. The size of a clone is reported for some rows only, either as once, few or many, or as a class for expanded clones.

CDR3: CASRSQGADTQYF
DNA: TGTGCCAGCAGATCCCAGGGTGCAGATACGCAGTATTTT
V: TRBV6-5
J: TRBJ2-3
D: .
size: .

CDR3: CASSQTDRVGIQPQHF
DNA: TGCGCCAGCAGCCAAACCGACAGGGTGGGGATTCAGCCCCAGCATTTT
V: TRBV4-1
J: TRBJ1-5
D: TRBD1
size: few

CDR3: CASSPGVSSSTDTQYF
DNA: TGTGCCAGCAGCCCAGGGGTTTCGTCTAGCACAGATACGCAGTATTTT
V: TRBV7-7
J: TRBJ2-3
D: .
size: .

CDR3: CASSPGTGGQPQHF
DNA: TGTGCCAGCAGCCCCGGGACAGGAGGTCAGCCCCAGCATTTT
V: TRBV7-6
J: TRBJ1-5
D: TRBD1
size: .

CDR3: CASSETGGFGYGYTF
DNA: TGCGCCAGCAGCGAAACAGGGGGCTTTGGCTATGGCTACACCTTC
V: TRBV5-1
J: TRBJ1-2
D: TRBD1
size: few

CDR3: CASSPTASSGANVLTF
DNA: TGTGCCAGCTCACCCACTGCTAGCTCTGGGGCCAACGTCCTGACTTTC
V: TRBV18
J: TRBJ2-6
D: .
size: .

CDR3: CASSPARLTEAFF
DNA: TGTGCCAGCTCACCCGCCAGGCTTACTGAAGCTTTCTTT
V: TRBV18
J: TRBJ1-1
D: .
size: few

CDR3: CASGLGLAGVGDTQYF
DNA: TGTGCTAGTGGTTTGGGACTAGCGGGAGTTGGAGATACGCAGTATTTT
V: TRBV12-5
J: TRBJ2-3
D: TRBD2
size: .

CDR3: CASSTISNGNYGYTF
DNA: TGTGCCAGTAGTACCATATCGAACGGGAACTATGGCTACACCTTC
V: TRBV19
J: TRBJ1-2
D: .
size: .

CDR3: CASSQESLAPDTQYF
DNA: TGCGCCAGCAGCCAAGAATCCCTAGCCCCAGATACGCAGTATTTT
V: TRBV4-1
J: TRBJ2-3
D: .
size: few

CDR3: CASSLTRGETQYF
DNA: TGTGCCAGCAGCCTGACCCGAGGGGAGACCCAGTACTTC
V: TRBV27
J: TRBJ2-5
D: .
size: .

CDR3: CASTSRRVGTEAFF
DNA: TGTGCCAGCACCTCGAGGCGGGTGGGCACTGAAGCTTTCTTT
V: TRBV11-2
J: TRBJ1-1
D: .
size: .

CDR3: CASSSGAGQETQYF
DNA: TGTGCCAGCAGCTCCGGAGCGGGGCAAGAGACCCAGTACTTC
V: TRBV11-2
J: TRBJ2-5
D: TRBD2
size: few

CDR3: CASSPPSQETQYF
DNA: TGTGCCAGCTCACCACCGAGCCAAGAGACCCAGTACTTC
V: TRBV18
J: TRBJ2-5
D: .
size: .

CDR3: CASSRTGSNQPQHF
DNA: TGCGCCAGCAGCCGTACAGGTAGCAATCAGCCCCAGCATTTT
V: TRBV5-1
J: TRBJ1-5
D: .
size: .

CDR3: CAYGSSDTQYF
DNA: TGTGCCTACGGTTCTTCAGATACGCAGTATTTT
V: TRBV30
J: TRBJ2-3
D: .
size: .

CDR3: CASSTGNTEAFF
DNA: TGTGCCAGCAGTACAGGGAACACTGAAGCTTTCTTT
V: TRBV28
J: TRBJ1-1
D: .
size: few

CDR3: CASSQSPGEQPQHF
DNA: TGTGCCAGCTCACAAAGCCCAGGGGAACAGCCCCAGCATTTT
V: TRBV18
J: TRBJ1-5
D: .
size: .

CDR3: CASIESSGGGEQFF
DNA: TGTGCCAGCATAGAATCTAGCGGGGGTGGGGAGCAGTTCTTC
V: TRBV5-6
J: TRBJ2-1
D: TRBD2
size: few

CDR3: CSVAPPEETQYF
DNA: TGCAGCGTTGCGCCACCGGAAGAGACCCAGTACTTC
V: TRBV29-1
J: TRBJ2-5
D: .
size: few

CDR3: CASSHPQNNEQFF
DNA: TGCGCCAGCAGCCACCCCCAGAACAATGAGCAGTTCTTC
V: TRBV5-1
J: TRBJ2-1
D: .
size: .

CDR3: CASSLIQGVWETQYF
DNA: TGTGCCAGCAGCTTAATCCAGGGGGTGTGGGAGACCCAGTACTTC
V: TRBV7-2
J: TRBJ2-5
D: TRBD1
size: .

CDR3: CASSEDRENTGELFF
DNA: TGCGCCAGCAGCGAGGACAGGGAAAACACCGGGGAGCTGTTTTTT
V: TRBV5-1
J: TRBJ2-2
D: TRBD1
size: .

CDR3: CASSSGQGYSGANVLTF
DNA: TGCGCCAGCAGCTCGGGACAGGGATACTCTGGGGCCAACGTCCTGACTTTC
V: TRBV5-1
J: TRBJ2-6
D: TRBD1
size: .

CDR3: CATSRVGGTQYF
DNA: TGTGCCACCAGCAGAGTGGGGGGGACCCAGTACTTC
V: TRBV15
J: TRBJ2-5
D: .
size: .

CDR3: CASSQGQGVETQYF
DNA: TGCGCCAGCAGCCAAGGACAGGGGGTAGAGACCCAGTACTTC
V: TRBV4-1
J: TRBJ2-5
D: TRBD1
size: .

CDR3: CASSRDSYNEQFF
DNA: TGTGCCAGCAGCCGGGACTCTTACAATGAGCAGTTCTTC
V: TRBV11-2
J: TRBJ2-1
D: .
size: few

CDR3: CSAQTAGGGLGYGYTF
DNA: TGCAGCGCCCAAACGGCAGGGGGCGGTCTAGGCTATGGCTACACCTTC
V: TRBV29-1
J: TRBJ1-2
D: TRBD1
size: .

CDR3: CSAGIPVGTQYF
DNA: TGCAGCGCCGGGATCCCGGTGGGGACCCAGTACTTC
V: TRBV29-1
J: TRBJ2-5
D: .
size: few